Shown below are 18 T cell receptor beta chains from a single sample sequenced in a study of blood T cell repertoires in COVID-19. Method: immunoSEQ multiplex PCR; TCRdb's copy keeps in-frame clones and lacks some. The table has 200,000 or so clones, roughly four fifths seen once. Input material: PBMCs or T cells enriched from blood (not recorded which). The receptors come from a woman between 35 and 50 years old with acute COVID-19.

This chain joins TRBV5-8 and TRBJ2-7, with D perhaps matching TRBD2 (6 bases). V shed 4 bases and J shed 0 bases, with 14 bases lying between them. CDR1 is SGHTS, CDR2 YDEGEE, per germline. The CDR3 length is 15 residues. CDR3 in DNA: TGTGCCAGCAGCCTACGGGAGCGGTCCTCCTACGAGCAGTACTTC. Amino acid sequence: CASSLRERSSYEQYF.

This clone was recorded many times. The rearrangement links TRBV6-5 to TRBJ2-7; TRBD1 is a possible D gene (6 bases). Trimming left V 6 bases short and J 1 base short, with 10 bases between. CDR1 and CDR2 from the germline V gene are MNHEY and SVGAGI. CDR3 length: 13 amino acids. The CDR3 region has the DNA TGTGCCAGCAGACACAGGGATTCCTACGAGCAGTACTTC. It is translated as CASRHRDSYEQYF.

The chain carries TRBV24-1 and TRBJ2-1; no definite D call. The CDR3 is 14 residues long. V lost 3 bases and J 3 bases, leaving 8 bases between the germline ends. The V gene's germline CDR1 is KGHDR and CDR2 SFDVKD. The CDR3 coding sequence is TGTGCCACCAGTGATCTCCCGGGCTACAATGAGCAGTTCTTC. It encodes CATSDLPGYNEQFF.

The chain is built from TRBV20-1 and TRBJ2-3; D is unresolved. CDR3 length equals 11 residues. V was pared by 6 bases and J by 3 bases, with 7 bases between. The V gene's germline CDR1 is DFQATT and CDR2 SNEGSKA (reference sequence). The CDR3 reads CSAPRTDTQYF. For the CDR3, the DNA is TGCAGTGCCCCCAGGACAGATACGCAGTATTTT.

This chain links TRBV19 with TRBJ2-4; D is unresolved. Germline CDR1 is LNHDA and CDR2 is SQIVND (reference sequence). The CDR3 length is 15 residues. V was trimmed by 5 bases and J by 5 bases, leaving 16 bases between them. The CDR3 bases are TGTGCCAGTAGTCCCACCACTTTCGCGGAAAACATTCAGTACTTC. The encoded protein is CASSPTTFAENIQYF.

Only one count was recorded for this clone. The chain combines TRBV24-1 with TRBJ2-5; 8 nucleotides line up with TRBD1. The J segment lost 1 base and the V segment lost 4 bases, leaving 4 bases of the junction unmatched. Germline CDR1 KGHDR, CDR2 SFDVKD. The CDR3 totals 15 residues. The CDR3 is CATSDSQGGQETQYF. The CDR3 DNA reads TGTGCCACCAGTGACTCACAGGGGGGCCAAGAGACCCAGTACTTC.

V and J are TRBV11-2 and TRBJ2-4; TRBD1 matches 10 bases. This CDR3 is 13 amino acids long. V lost 5 bases, J lost 7 bases, and 2 bases stayed unmatched. Germline V lookup: CDR1 SGHAT, CDR2 FQNNGV. In nucleotides, the CDR3 is TGTGCCAGCAGCCGACAGGGGGCGAACATTCAGTACTTC. Its translation: CASSRQGANIQYF.

The J gene is TRBJ1-5, the V gene TRBV7-3; TRBD1 matches at 9 bases. The CDR3 loop spans 18 amino acids. Looked up from germline, CDR1 is SGHTA and CDR2 is FQGTGA. The V gene end was trimmed by 5 bases and the J gene end by 0 bases; junction bases not matched to a gene: 11. The CDR3: CASSPGTGHGLSNQPQHF. CDR3 DNA sequence: TGTGCCAGCAGCCCCGGGACAGGGCACGGGCTTAGCAATCAGCCCCAGCATTTT. The full variable domain, completed using reference TRBV7-3 and TRBJ1-5, is GAGVSQTPSNKVTEKGKYVELRCDPISGHTALYWYRQSLGQGPEFLIYFQGTGAADDSGLPNDRFFAVRPEGSVSTLKIQRTERGDSAVYLCASSPGTGHGLSNQPQHFGDGTRLSIL.

The rearrangement uses TRBV5-1 and TRBJ2-5, with 7 bases identical to TRBD1. Germline V lookup: CDR1 SGHRS, CDR2 YFSETQ. With 3 bases clipped from V and 3 bases from J, the junction kept 2 bases outside the gene matches. This CDR3 has 13 residues. DNA for the CDR3: TGCGCCAGCAGCTACGGACAGGAAGAGACCCAGTACTTC. This codes for CASSYGQEETQYF.

This clone was detected a few times. The rearrangement uses TRBV19 and TRBJ1-5; TRBD1 matches at 9 bases. The CDR3 consists of 14 residues. The V and J ends lost 7 bases and 7 bases, in that order; junction bases with no gene match: 8. Germline V CDR1 and CDR2: LNHDA, SQIVND (reference sequence). The CDR3 DNA follows: TGTGCCAGTAAAGACAGGGGGGACGGACAGCCCCAGCATTTT. This encodes CASKDRGDGQPQHF.

The rearrangement joins TRBV19 to TRBJ2-1, with D possibly being TRBD1 (6 bases). The V end was cut by 3 bases, the J end by 3 bases, with 12 bases between. Germline values: CDR1 LNHDA, CDR2 SQIVND (reference sequence). The CDR3 runs 15 residues. The DNA for the CDR3 is TGTGCCAGTAGTATCCCGGAACAGGGCTACAATGAGCAGTTCTTC. It codes for CASSIPEQGYNEQFF. Full variable domain (rest looked up from reference TRBV19 and TRBJ2-1): DGGITQSPKYLFRKEGQNVTLSCEQNLNHDAMYWYRQDPGQGLRLIYYSQIVNDFQKGDIAEGYSVSREKKESFPLTVTSAQKNPTAFYLCASSIPEQGYNEQFFGPGTRLTVL.

This clone was detected only a few times. The rearrangement uses TRBV15 and TRBJ1-2; D ambiguous. Trimming removed 0 bases from V and 8 bases from J, with 10 bases in between. From germline, CDR1 is LNHNV and CDR2 YYDKDF (reference sequence). The CDR3 totals 13 residues. The CDR3 here is CATSRDPDTGYTF. The CDR3 nucleotides are TGTGCCACCAGCAGAGACCCAGATACGGGCTACACCTTC.

The chain joins TRBV10-3 to TRBJ2-5; 8 bases fit TRBD1. CDR1 ENHRY and CDR2 SYGVKD come from the germline V gene. With V trimmed by 2 bases and J by 6 bases, 8 bases remained unmatched. The CDR3 contains 15 residues. The CDR3 is CAISERTGTSQTQYF. CDR3 nucleotide sequence: TGTGCCATCAGTGAGAGGACAGGGACTTCACAGACCCAGTACTTC.

This chain uses TRBV11-2 with TRBJ1-4; 12 nucleotides agree with TRBD1. CDR1 SGHAT and CDR2 FQNNGV come from the germline V gene. The CDR3 runs to 17 residues. Trimming took 4 bases from V and 2 from J; bases not matched to a gene: 5. The CDR3 DNA is TGTGCCAGCAGCTCAGGGGACAGGGGGCGTACTAATGAAAAACTGTTTTTT. Its translation: CASSSGDRGRTNEKLFF. Using reference TRBV11-2 and TRBJ1-4 for the parts outside the CDR3, the full variable domain is EAGVAQSPRYKIIEKRQSVAFWCNPISGHATLYWYQQILGQGPKLLIQFQNNGVVDDSQLPKDRFSAERLKGVDSTLKIQPAKLEDSAVYLCASSSGDRGRTNEKLFFGSGTQLSVL.

This sequence joins TRBV5-1 and TRBJ1-3, with D perhaps matching TRBD1 (6 bases). Germline V gene data show CDR1 as SGHRS and CDR2 as YFSETQ. This CDR3 spans 15 amino acids. Deletions cut 4 bases from V and 7 bases from J, with 18 bases between. The DNA of the CDR3 is TGCGCCAGCAGCCCGGGACACGTACTCGGTAACACCATATATTTT. Translated: CASSPGHVLGNTIYF.

J is TRBJ2-7 and V is TRBV7-2, with 10 bases fitting TRBD1. CDR3 length equals 14 residues. Looked up from germline, CDR1 is SGHTA and CDR2 is FQGNSA. Trimming took 4 bases from V and 6 from J; bases not matched to a gene: 6. CDR3 protein: CASSSGQGISEQYF. The CDR3 DNA reads as TGTGCCAGCAGCTCGGGACAGGGGATCTCCGAGCAGTACTTC.

This rearrangement joins TRBV6-5 to TRBJ2-1; 9 nucleotides align to TRBD1. Unmatched junction bases numbered 4, after V lost 7 bases and J lost 6 bases. The CDR3 extends over 13 amino acids. Per the germline V gene, CDR1 is MNHEY and CDR2 is SVGAGI. This CDR3 is CASTRDRANEQFF. The CDR3 nucleotides are TGTGCCAGCACCAGGGACAGGGCCAATGAGCAGTTCTTC.

The V call is TRBV28, the J call TRBJ2-6, with D possibly TRBD1 on 5 matching bases. CDR3 length: 18 amino acids. Trimming pared 3 bases from V and 0 bases from J, leaving 15 bases between. The germline CDR1 and CDR2 sequences are MDHEN and SYDVKM. The CDR3 sequence: CASSLENRPYSGANVLTF. CDR3 DNA sequence: TGTGCCAGCAGTTTGGAGAACAGGCCGTACTCTGGGGCCAACGTCCTGACTTTC.